In this sample, the clone carrying this T cell receptor (beta chain) turned up a few times. This entry comes from a study of blood T cells in healthy people across ages. Combining a sample-barcoded 5' primer with a J-beta primer mix, a second PCR ran for roughly 7 to 11 cycles. TCRdb fed the 5' RACE reads into MiXCR, producing one record per CDR3 protein. Here the sample spans 1.4 million or so distinct CDR3 sequences, 35% to 45% being singletons. Germline CDR1 DFQATT, CDR2 SNEGSKA (reference sequence). The CDR3 has 12 amino acids. V lost 3 bases and J lost 6; bases outside the gene matches: 2. The source of this sequence is a woman between 18 and 30 years old in good health. The sequencing input was blood. J is TRBJ2-1 and V is TRBV20-1, with TRBD1 identical over 7 bases. CDR3 sequence reads: CSARSGGNEQFF. CDR3 nucleotides: TGCAGTGCTAGGTCAGGGGGCAATGAGCAGTTCTTC.